The 32 T cell receptor beta chains reported below all come from one sample, sequenced in a study of CD8 T cells in ankylosing spondylitis. TCRdb redid the calling of the 5' RACE reads with MiXCR, one entry per CDR3 protein. This repertoire shows roughly 230,000 distinct CDR3 sequences, under 20% found once; its top ten account for approximately 33%. Sequencing was done on a sample of blood, either unsorted or a sorted T cell fraction (not recorded which). The receptors originated from a male donor with ankylosing spondylitis or in good health (not recorded which).

The chain combines TRBV20-1 with TRBJ2-3, with a possible D match to TRBD2 (5 bases). The germline V gene encodes CDR1 DFQATT and CDR2 SNEGSKA (reference sequence). The CDR3 extends over 17 amino acids. Trimming shortened V by 1 base and J by 2 bases, and 19 bases separated the two germline ends. The CDR3 DNA reads TGCAGTGCTAGAGTCACTGGAGTGAGCGGAGACACAGATACGCAGTATTTT. Protein sequence: CSARVTGVSGDTDTQYF.

The chain joins TRBV4-3 to TRBJ2-1, with 12 bases that match TRBD2. The CDR3 is made up of 19 amino acids. The J segment lost 5 bases and the V segment lost 0 bases, leaving 11 bases of the junction unmatched. Germline V gene sequence: CDR1 LGHNA, CDR2 YSLEER. In DNA form, the CDR3 reads TGCGCCAGCAGCCAAGATTGGCTAGCGGGAGGGTTAAGGGACAATGAGCAGTTCTTC. Amino acids: CASSQDWLAGGLRDNEQFF.

The chain recombines TRBV6-5 with TRBJ1-1, with 10 bases fitting TRBD1. V shed 0 bases, J shed 1 base, and the junction held 8 bases outside the gene matches. This CDR3 has 18 residues. Germline CDR1 is MNHEY and CDR2 is SVGAGI. CDR3 sequence: CASSYSIGQGEANTEAFF. The CDR3, as DNA: TGTGCCAGCAGTTACTCGATCGGACAGGGGGAAGCGAACACTGAAGCTTTCTTT.

CDR3 in amino acids: CASSYTGAAQYF. CDR3 in DNA: TGTGCCAGCAGTTATACAGGTGCAGCCCAGTACTTC. The chain couples TRBV2 to TRBJ2-5; a possible D gene is TRBD1 (5 bases). This CDR3 is 12 amino acids long. Per the germline V gene, CDR1 is SNHLY and CDR2 is FYNNEI. Trimming removed 5 bases from V and 9 bases from J, with 13 bases in between.

This clonotype was detected only a few times. The chain couples TRBV7-9 to TRBJ2-1; perhaps TRBD2 as D (5 bases). Germline CDR1 and CDR2: SEHNR and FQNEAQ (reference sequence). The CDR3 is 15 residues long. The V gene lost 3 bases and the J gene lost 9 bases, with 18 bases spanning the gap. CDR3 nucleotides: TGTGCCAGCAGCTTCAGTACAGCGATGGCGGGTGAGCAGTTCTTC. Protein: CASSFSTAMAGEQFF.

This chain connects TRBV2 to TRBJ2-3; D is unclear. Germline assignment: CDR1 SNHLY and CDR2 FYNNEI. Deletions cut 2 bases from V and 3 bases from J, with 15 bases between. There are 16 residues in the CDR3. The CDR3 nucleotides are TGTGCCAGCAGTGAATCGTTAGCCCCTGGGACAGATACGCAGTATTTT. Translation: CASSESLAPGTDTQYF.

This clonotype was counted only a few times. This sequence joins TRBV24-1 and TRBJ2-2, with a possible D match to TRBD2 (6 bases). CDR3 length: 17 residues. Germline V CDR1 and CDR2: KGHDR, SFDVKD. V shed 3 bases and J shed 2 bases, with 15 bases lying between them. This chain's CDR3 is CATSDLFSGENTGELFF. The CDR3 DNA is TGTGCCACCAGTGATCTATTTAGCGGAGAAAACACCGGGGAGCTGTTTTTT.

This clonotype has a handful of counts. The rearrangement joins TRBV5-6 to TRBJ2-5, with TRBD2 identical over 13 bases. This CDR3 region has 16 residues. Germline loops: CDR1 SGHDT, CDR2 YYEEEE. After removal of 0 bases from V and 3 bases from J, the junction contained 2 bases not matched to a gene. The CDR3 protein is CASSLVGLAGEETQYF. The CDR3 region has the DNA TGTGCCAGCAGCTTGGTCGGACTAGCGGGAGAAGAGACCCAGTACTTC.

The chain has TRBV29-1 and TRBJ2-5; 8 positions agree with TRBD1. In germline, CDR1 is SQVTM, CDR2 ANQGSEA. The CDR3 is 17 amino acids. V lost 3 bases and J lost 1; bases outside the gene matches: 13. The CDR3 sequence is CSVDNRGTQIIQETQYF. As DNA, the CDR3 is TGCAGCGTTGACAACAGGGGGACCCAGATCATCCAAGAGACCCAGTACTTC.

Only a few counts were recorded for this clonotype. V usage is TRBV4-1 and J usage is TRBJ1-1; tentative D call: TRBD1 (5 bases). CDR1 is MGHRA and CDR2 is YSYEKL in the germline V gene. The CDR3 totals 15 residues. Between the trimmed V and J ends, which lost 1 base and 1 base, there was a span of 10 bases. CDR3 sequence reads: CASSQAGVGNTEAFF. The CDR3 DNA is TGCGCCAGCAGCCAAGCGGGGGTCGGGAACACTGAAGCTTTCTTT.

This clonotype was counted between two and nine times. This chain joins TRBV29-1 and TRBJ2-1; 8 positions match TRBD2. Trimming removed 7 bases from V and 6 bases from J; junction bases left unmatched: 2. CDR3 length: 11 residues. Germline V gene lookup returns CDR1 SQVTM and CDR2 ANQGSEA. The CDR3 reads CSATSGNEQFF. In DNA, the CDR3 is TGCAGCGCAACTAGCGGCAATGAGCAGTTCTTC.

The chain recombines TRBV19 with TRBJ2-7; 9 bases map to TRBD2. The germline CDR1 and CDR2 sequences are LNHDA and SQIVND (reference sequence). The V segment lost 0 bases and the J segment 3 bases; nucleotides outside the gene matches: 3. This CDR3 is built from 15 residues. CDR3 bases: TGTGCCAGTAGTATAGATAGCGGGAGTGTCTACGAGCAGTACTTC. Encoded protein: CASSIDSGSVYEQYF.

This clonotype was counted between two and nine times. This chain connects TRBV24-1 to TRBJ1-5; unclear D gene. This CDR3 spans 16 amino acids. V lost 5 bases, J lost 5 bases, and 18 bases lay in between. Germline-derived CDR1 and CDR2 are KGHDR and SFDVKD. This CDR3 reads CATSAAGWGNDQPQHF. The CDR3 bases are TGTGCCACCAGTGCGGCCGGTTGGGGAAATGATCAGCCCCAGCATTTT.

The V gene is TRBV15, the J gene TRBJ2-1; the D gene could be TRBD1 or TRBD2 (5 bases each). Germline values: CDR1 LNHNV, CDR2 YYDKDF (reference sequence). V was trimmed by 1 base and J by 4 bases, leaving 14 bases between them. CDR3 size: 16 residues. The CDR3 nucleotides are TGTGCCACCAGCAGAGGTGGGGGAGACATTTACAATGAGCAGTTCTTC. Translated: CATSRGGGDIYNEQFF.

The rearrangement links TRBV5-1 to TRBJ2-7; 8 positions match TRBD1. The trim removed 3 bases at V and 5 bases at J, leaving 4 bases unmatched. This CDR3 has 13 residues. CDR1 and CDR2 from the germline V gene are SGHRS and YFSETQ. The CDR3: CASSSDRGDEQYF. The CDR3 DNA reads TGCGCCAGCAGCTCCGACAGGGGCGACGAGCAGTACTTC.

The genes are TRBV27 and TRBJ1-1, with 11 bases fitting TRBD1. V was pared by 5 bases and J by 11 bases, with 13 bases of the junction left unmatched. CDR1 and CDR2 (germline): MNHEY, SMNVEV (reference sequence). This CDR3 comprises 15 residues. CDR3 in DNA: TGTGCCAGCAGTCCAATCCGGGACAGGGGGAAGATTGCTTTCTTT. It translates to CASSPIRDRGKIAFF.

Only a few counts were recorded for this clonotype. The chain combines TRBV4-1 with TRBJ2-7, with D perhaps matching TRBD2 (6 bases). The V gene's germline CDR1 is MGHRA and CDR2 YSYEKL. V was pared by 0 bases and J by 3 bases, with 15 bases between. CDR3 length equals 16 residues. The CDR3 bases are TGCGCCAGCAGCCAAGATTCTGGAGGGCGCCTCTACGAGCAGTACTTC. It codes for CASSQDSGGRLYEQYF.

The rearrangement links TRBV30 to TRBJ2-1; TRBD2 might be the D (5 bases). Germline-derived CDR1 and CDR2 are GTSNPN and SVGIG (reference sequence). Trimming removed 2 bases from V and 9 bases from J, with 11 bases in between. This CDR3 has 12 amino acids. CDR3 coding DNA: TGTGCCTGGAGTTTTAGCGTGGTTGAGCAGTTCTTC. It encodes CAWSFSVVEQFF.

V is TRBV6-5 and J is TRBJ2-5, with no clear D. V was shortened by 6 bases and J by 4 bases, with 9 bases between the two germline ends. Germline CDR1 and CDR2: MNHEY and SVGAGI. The CDR3 runs to 12 residues. The CDR3 sequence: CASSPDIETQYF. In DNA form, the CDR3 reads TGTGCCAGCAGCCCAGACATAGAGACCCAGTACTTC.

Ten or more counts support this clonotype. The chain combines TRBV6-6 with TRBJ2-5; D is ambiguous. Germline CDR1 MNHNY, CDR2 SVGAGI (reference sequence). This CDR3 has 10 residues. Trimming removed 7 bases at V and 4 bases at J, with 4 bases between. DNA of the CDR3: TGTGCCAGCAACGGAGAGACCCAGTACTTC. Translated, it gives CASNGETQYF.

This clonotype was counted between two and nine times. This CDR3 is CASSPDGRGLGEQFF. The CDR3, as DNA: TGCGCCAGCAGCCCCGACGGAAGGGGATTGGGGGAGCAGTTCTTC. This chain links TRBV4-1 with TRBJ2-1; D possibly corresponds to TRBD1 (5 bases). V was shortened by 4 bases and J by 10 bases, with 20 bases between the two germline ends. The CDR3 is 15 residues long. The V gene's germline CDR1 is MGHRA and CDR2 YSYEKL.

A word on this clonotype: This clone may be a read error of a much larger clone one base away. The V and J genes are TRBV5-1 and TRBJ2-1; TRBD2 matches 10 bases. The CDR3 loop spans 15 amino acids. In germline, CDR1 is SGHRS, CDR2 YFSETQ. Written as DNA, the CDR3 is TGCGCCTGCAGCGCCGGGACTAGCGCCTACAATGAGCAGTTCTTC. Protein sequence: CACSAGTSAYNEQFF.

This clonotype has a handful of counts. The J gene is TRBJ2-7, the V gene TRBV4-2, with TRBD1 matching over 9 bases. Germline-derived CDR1 and CDR2 are LGHNA and YNFKEQ. The CDR3 has 15 amino acids. V lost 0 bases and J lost 5; bases outside the gene matches: 5. For the CDR3, the DNA is TGTGCCAGCAGCCAAGAGGGGACAGGGTACAACGAGCAGTACTTC. Amino acid sequence: CASSQEGTGYNEQYF.

This clonotype was detected many times. The chain is built from TRBV12-3 or TRBV12-4 and TRBJ2-1; 9 bases map to TRBD1. Trimming at V came to 7 bases and at J to 3 bases, leaving 7 bases not matched to a gene. The CDR3 sequence is 15 residues long. CDR3 residues: CASNVGTGYYNEQFF. The CDR3 DNA reads as TGTGCCAGCAACGTAGGGACAGGGTACTACAATGAGCAGTTCTTC.

As to this clonotype: This could be a read error, since a much larger clone is one nucleotide away. The chain links TRBV3-1 to TRBJ2-1, with D unclear. V gave up 9 bases and J gave up 9 bases, with 18 bases separating them. The CDR3 sequence is 13 residues long. Germline V gene sequence: CDR1 LGHDT, CDR2 YNNKEL (reference sequence). This chain's CDR3 is CARSDGYPGEQFF. In DNA, the CDR3 is TGTGCCAGGAGCGACGGATACCCGGGTGAGCAGTTCTTC.

This clonotype turned up a few times. The chain employs TRBV27 and TRBJ2-1; D gene ambiguous. The CDR3 consists of 15 residues. Germline assignment: CDR1 MNHEY and CDR2 SMNVEV (reference sequence). With 2 bases removed from V and 0 bases from J, the gap between germline ends came to 8 bases. This CDR3 reads CASSLGISSYNEQFF. The CDR3 DNA sequence: TGTGCCAGCAGTTTAGGCATTAGCTCCTACAATGAGCAGTTCTTC.

The CDR3 DNA is TGTGCCAGCAGTTACTCTCTTTTGGGGGAGGGGACGATGGAGCAGTTCTTC. It specifies CASSYSLLGEGTMEQFF. The gene calls are TRBV6-2 or TRBV6-3 and TRBJ2-1; 7 bases map to TRBD2. Germline V lookup: CDR1 MNHEY, CDR2 SVGEGT. This CDR3 spans 17 amino acids. V shed 0 bases, J shed 10 bases, and the junction held 15 bases outside the gene matches.

The CDR3 bases are TGTGCCAGCAGCCAAGCCATTTCCGCTGAAGCTTTCTTT. Protein sequence: CASSQAISAEAFF. V gene TRBV14 combines with J gene TRBJ1-1; D uncertain. Trimming took 1 base from V and 6 from J, leaving 9 bases between them. This CDR3 contains 13 residues. CDR1 and CDR2 (germline): SGHDN, FVKESK.

V gene TRBV10-2 combines with J gene TRBJ1-5, with D uncertain. This CDR3 comprises 13 residues. The germline CDR1 and CDR2 sequences are WSHSY and SAAADI. The V end was cut by 10 bases, the J end by 0 bases, with 10 bases between. The CDR3 protein is CATLDPSNQPQHF. The DNA for the CDR3 is TGCGCCACCTTAGACCCTAGCAATCAGCCCCAGCATTTT.

The chain links TRBV27 to TRBJ2-2, with D unresolved. V was pared by 5 bases and J by 8 bases, with 21 bases between. Germline V gene data show CDR1 as MNHEY and CDR2 as SMNVEV (reference sequence). The CDR3 loop spans 16 amino acids. Here the CDR3 reads CASSQGDPFPRGELFF. In DNA, the CDR3 is TGTGCCAGCAGTCAAGGAGATCCGTTTCCGAGGGGGGAGCTGTTTTTT.

This chain uses TRBV12-3 or TRBV12-4 with TRBJ1-5; D might be TRBD1 (6 bases). This CDR3 comprises 15 residues. Trimming pared 4 bases from V and 7 bases from J, leaving 17 bases between. CDR3 protein: CASSSTGISMQPQHF. The CDR3 DNA follows: TGTGCCAGCAGTTCCACAGGGATTTCAATGCAGCCCCAGCATTTT.

This clonotype occurred many times. V usage is TRBV29-1 and J usage is TRBJ2-7; either TRBD1 or TRBD2 may fit D (5 bases each). This CDR3 region has 17 residues. Trimming shortened V by 1 base and J by 5 bases, and 24 bases separated the two germline ends. Germline V CDR1 and CDR2: SQVTM, ANQGSEA. CDR3 nucleotide sequence: TGCAGCGTTGAAGGTACAACCCGGGACGGAGCTCTGGACGAGCAGTACTTC. The encoded protein is CSVEGTTRDGALDEQYF.